Listed here are 9 T cell receptor beta chains from one sample, sequenced in a study of blood T cell repertoires in COVID-19 (dated by TCRdb to the early 2020s). The protocol used for the library was the immunoSEQ multiplex PCR assay. TCRdb carries this immuneACCESS record with in-frame sequences only. Its versions omit some clonotypes, under half of them owing to an unresolved V gene in the studies checked, with the rest unexplained. Recorded for this sample are 150,000 to 200,000 clones; roughly 85% of them occurred a single time. The top ten clones comprise over 3% of the sample. The sample comprised peripheral blood. These TCRs come from a human donor with acute or convalescent COVID-19. The donor label of this sample is uncertain.

This clone has just one count. J is TRBJ1-5 and V is TRBV28; 8 bases map to TRBD1. Germline CDR1 and CDR2: MDHEN and SYDVKM. The CDR3 runs to 16 residues. J was trimmed by 4 bases and V by 3 bases; bases with no gene match: 8. The CDR3 loop reads CASSFPDWTGNQPQHF. The CDR3 nucleotides are TGTGCCAGCAGTTTTCCCGATTGGACAGGGAATCAGCCCCAGCATTTT.

In its sample, this clone was seen once. The CDR3 region has the DNA TGTGCCAGTAGTATCAGCGGGGGGCCCCGCAATGAGCAGTTCTTC. Translation gives CASSISGGPRNEQFF. This chain uses TRBV19 with TRBJ2-1; 9 nucleotides agree with TRBD2. The CDR3 contains 15 residues. V trimming: 3 bases; J trimming: 6 bases; junction bases outside the gene matches: 6. Germline CDR1 LNHDA, CDR2 SQIVND (reference sequence).

In this sample, this clone turned up a few times. V is TRBV10-3 and J is TRBJ1-3, with 7 bases aligning to TRBD1. This CDR3 spans 16 amino acids. Trimming removed 6 bases from V and 4 bases from J; junction bases left unmatched: 12. From germline, CDR1 is ENHRY and CDR2 SYGVKD. The CDR3 spells CAIRSGGDRKGNTIYF. CDR3 DNA: TGTGCCATCAGATCGGGAGGGGACAGAAAAGGAAACACCATATATTTT.

This sequence joins TRBV7-2 and TRBJ2-5; 10 bases are shared with TRBD2. Germline assignment: CDR1 SGHTA and CDR2 FQGNSA. This CDR3 comprises 15 residues. J was trimmed by 4 bases and V by 4 bases; bases with no gene match: 6. This CDR3 reads CASSSLAGSVETQYF. The CDR3, as DNA: TGTGCCAGCAGCTCACTAGCGGGGTCGGTAGAGACCCAGTACTTC. The full variable domain, with the rest looked up from reference TRBV7-2 and TRBJ2-5, is GAGVSQSPSNKVTEKGKDVELRCDPISGHTALYWYRQSLGQGLEFLIYFQGNSAPDKSGLPSDRFSAERTGGSVSTLTIQRTQQEDSAVYLCASSSLAGSVETQYFGPGTRLLVL.

This chain connects TRBV7-2 to TRBJ1-2, with 10 bases aligning to TRBD1. J lost 8 bases, V lost 3 bases, and 9 bases had no gene match. CDR3 size: 15 residues. Looked up from germline, CDR1 is SGHTA and CDR2 is FQGNSA. The DNA for the CDR3 is TGTGCCAGCAGCTTCGACAGGGGGCTACCGGGCGGCTACACCTTC. Translation: CASSFDRGLPGGYTF.

The chain couples TRBV19 to TRBJ2-7; D is ambiguous. Germline V CDR1 and CDR2: LNHDA, SQIVND (reference sequence). Deletions cut 5 bases from V and 2 bases from J, with 10 bases between. This CDR3 has 13 amino acids. The CDR3 reads CASSYTVTYEQYF. For the CDR3, the DNA is TGTGCCAGTAGTTACACAGTAACCTACGAGCAGTACTTC. The whole variable domain, filled in from reference TRBV19 and TRBJ2-7, reads DGGITQSPKYLFRKEGQNVTLSCEQNLNHDAMYWYRQDPGQGLRLIYYSQIVNDFQKGDIAEGYSVSREKKESFPLTVTSAQKNPTAFYLCASSYTVTYEQYFGPGTRLTVT.

The chain couples TRBV18 to TRBJ2-1, with D perhaps TRBD1 (8 bases). The CDR3 runs 17 residues. Germline V CDR1 and CDR2: KGHSH, LQKENI. Trimming took 3 bases from V and 7 from J, leaving 22 bases between them. The CDR3 sequence: CASSPASGQGGHNEQFF. Written as DNA, the CDR3 is TGTGCCAGCTCACCGGCTTCCGGACAGGGAGGGCATAATGAGCAGTTCTTC.

The V and J genes are TRBV13 and TRBJ1-2, with TRBD1 matching over 9 bases. With V trimmed by 4 bases and J by 4 bases, 4 bases remained unmatched. Germline lookup yields CDR1 PRHDT and CDR2 FYEKMQ (reference sequence). The CDR3 consists of 14 residues. The CDR3 DNA reads as TGTGCCAGCAGCTCAACAGGGGGCAGCTATGGCTACACCTTC. Protein: CASSSTGGSYGYTF.

This clone was picked up a small number of times. This sequence joins TRBV10-1 and TRBJ2-2; TRBD2 aligns across 11 bases. This CDR3 spans 17 amino acids. The V gene's germline CDR1 is WNHNN and CDR2 SYGVQD (reference sequence). V shed 6 bases, J shed 6 bases, and the junction held 12 bases outside the gene matches. This CDR3 reads CASSETSSGGQAGELFF. DNA for the CDR3: TGCGCCAGCAGCGAGACCTCTAGCGGGGGGCAGGCCGGGGAGCTGTTTTTT.